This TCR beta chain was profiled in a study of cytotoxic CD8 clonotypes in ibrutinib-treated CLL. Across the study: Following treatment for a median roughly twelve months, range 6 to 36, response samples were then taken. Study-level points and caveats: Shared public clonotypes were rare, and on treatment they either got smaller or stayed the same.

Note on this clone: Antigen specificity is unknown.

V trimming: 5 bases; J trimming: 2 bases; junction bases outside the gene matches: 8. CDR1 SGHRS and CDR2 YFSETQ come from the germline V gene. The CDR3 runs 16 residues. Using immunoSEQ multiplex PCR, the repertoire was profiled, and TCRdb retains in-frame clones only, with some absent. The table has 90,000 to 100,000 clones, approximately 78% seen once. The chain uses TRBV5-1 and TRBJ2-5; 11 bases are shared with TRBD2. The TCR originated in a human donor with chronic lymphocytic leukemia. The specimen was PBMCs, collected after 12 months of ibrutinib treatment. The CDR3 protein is CASRFSGGAPQETQYF. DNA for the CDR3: TGCGCCAGCAGGTTTAGCGGGGGGGCCCCTCAAGAGACCCAGTACTTC. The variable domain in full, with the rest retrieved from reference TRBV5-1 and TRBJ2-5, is KAGVTQTPRYLIKTRGQQVTLSCSPISGHRSVSWYQQTPGQGLQFLFEYFSETQRNKGNFPGRFSGRQFSNSRSEMNVSTLELGDSALYLCASRFSGGAPQETQYFGPGTRLLVL.